Sequencing of this T cell receptor (beta chain) was carried out in a study of PD-L1 blockade in urothelial cancer. Overall study: Typically, measured as a median, blood samples had 140,000 or so T cells.

Time point noted: pretreatment peripheral blood. The repertoire was sequenced with immunoSEQ multiplex PCR; TCRdb's copy has only in-frame clones and lacks some. In the table there are 30,000 to 40,000 clones, about 82% of which are singletons. Trimming pared 2 bases from V and 1 base from J, leaving 13 bases between. This CDR3 has 16 residues. Germline CDR1 SGHNT, CDR2 YENEEA. Source: PBMCs, taken around atezolizumab (anti-PD-L1) treatment. This chain uses TRBV11-3 with TRBJ2-3, with D maybe TRBD1 (6 bases). This receptor was taken from a man of 80 years or more with urothelial cancer. In DNA, the CDR3 is TGTGCCAGCAGCTTAAGTGGGCGGACAGGCACAGATACGCAGTATTTT. Its translation is CASSLSGRTGTDTQYF.